Listed below are T cell receptor beta chains from one sample, sequenced in a study of control samples from healthy donors and cancer patients. The assay was immunoSEQ multiplex PCR, and TCRdb's table has in-frame clones only and misses some. Of 75,000 to 90,000 clones detected, 89% appear once; the ten largest clones hold over 8%. The sample consisted of PBMCs. The receptors were sampled from a woman in her 50s with colorectal cancer. The CDR3 runs from the conserved cysteine through the conserved F or W. The D gene is left open where the match is weak. Clone size is shown for a subset of rows, as once, few, many or a class of expanded clone.

V gene,clone size,J gene,D gene,CDR3 DNA,CDR3 protein
TRBV7-9,.,TRBJ2-5,.,TGTGCCAGCAGCCGGACCGGGACGGGGAAAGAGACCCAGTACTTC,CASSRTGTGKETQYF
TRBV28,.,TRBJ2-1,TRBD1,TGTGCCAGCAGTTTGCCTTTTAGGGGGCAGGTCGTCTTC,CASSLPFRGQVVF
TRBV3-1/TRBV3-2,.,TRBJ2-5,TRBD2,TGTGCCAGCAGCCAAGATAAGGGACTAGCGGGGACCCAGTACTTC,CASSQDKGLAGTQYF
TRBV12-5,few,TRBJ2-1,TRBD2,TGTGCTAGTGGTTTGGCACAGACTAGCGGGGGGGCCGATGAGCAGTTCTTC,CASGLAQTSGGADEQFF
TRBV7-8,.,TRBJ1-5,.,TGTGCCAGCAGCTTGGCCAGGAGTAATCAGCCCCAGCATTTT,CASSLARSNQPQHF
TRBV6-2/TRBV6-3,.,TRBJ2-1,TRBD2,TGTGCCAGCAGCCTTAGCGGGGCCTACAATGAGCAGTTCTTC,CASSLSGAYNEQFF
TRBV6-5,.,TRBJ1-6,.,TGTGCCACCGCCGGGGCCTCCTATAATTCACCCCTCCACTTT,CATAGASYNSPLHF
TRBV6-1,.,TRBJ2-2,TRBD2,TGTGCCAGCAGTGACGGACTAGCGGGGGGGATCACCGGGGAGCTGTTTTTT,CASSDGLAGGITGELFF
TRBV30,.,TRBJ1-6,TRBD1,TGTGCCTGGACGGGACAGGGCCGATCACCCCTCCACTTT,CAWTGQGRSPLHF
TRBV5-5,.,TRBJ2-5,.,TGTGCCAGCAGCCGGGGTAGGAGTACACAAGAGACCCAGTACTTC,CASSRGRSTQETQYF
TRBV18,.,TRBJ2-2,TRBD2,TGTGCCAGCTCACCACAAGAAGCGGGGGGGCGTAACGGCGGGGAGCTGTTTTTT,CASSPQEAGGRNGGELFF
TRBV5-5,.,TRBJ1-4,.,TGTGCCAGCAGCTTGGGGCGGTTCACAACTAATGAAAAACTGTTTTTT,CASSLGRFTTNEKLFF
TRBV18,.,TRBJ1-3,.,TGTGCCAGCTCACCAGGCAGCTCTGGAAACACCATATATTTT,CASSPGSSGNTIYF
TRBV19,once,TRBJ1-2,.,TGTGCCAGTAGTATAGATCGGGGGAACGACCTTGGTGGCTACACCTTC,CASSIDRGNDLGGYTF
TRBV7-9,.,TRBJ1-3,TRBD1,TGTGCCAGCAGCCCCAGGGGCGCAGGGGGGACCATATATTTT,CASSPRGAGGTIYF
TRBV7-9,.,TRBJ2-3,TRBD1,TGTGCCAGCAGCCCACCCGTGGGGACAGGGGTGTCAGATACGCAGTATTTT,CASSPPVGTGVSDTQYF
TRBV30,.,TRBJ2-2,TRBD2,TGTGCCTGGGAGCGGGGGGGCCTGGCCGGGGAGCTGTTTTTT,CAWERGGLAGELFF
TRBV13,.,TRBJ2-6,.,TGTGCCAGCAGCATCCAGGGGGGCTCTGGGGCCAACGTCCTGACTTTC,CASSIQGGSGANVLTF
TRBV6-6,.,TRBJ2-1,.,TGTGCCAGCAGACCAAGGGGACTTGAGCAGTTCTTC,CASRPRGLEQFF
TRBV12-3/TRBV12-4,.,TRBJ1-5,.,TGTGCCAGCACCCCCCAAGGGAATCAGCCCCAGCATTTT,CASTPQGNQPQHF
TRBV20-1,.,TRBJ2-1,.,TGCAGTGCTAGTATGGGTTACTTAAATGAGCAGTTCTTC,CSASMGYLNEQFF
TRBV7-8,.,TRBJ2-5,TRBD2,TGTGCCAGCAGCTTATGGCGGCTAGCGGGGGGTTACCAAGAGACCCAGTACTTC,CASSLWRLAGGYQETQYF
TRBV7-2,.,TRBJ2-3,.,TGTGCCAGCAATGGGGGGATTAGCACAGATACGCAGTATTTT,CASNGGISTDTQYF